A selection of T cell receptor beta chains follows, all from one sample in a study of T cell repertoires in cytomegalovirus infection. TCRdb independently ran MiXCR on the reads; one entry per CDR3 protein. Of some 180,000 distinct CDR3 sequences in the sample, around 20% were seen once. Specimen: PBMCs. These receptors were taken from a human donor in good health (CMV status not recorded). Some clones in this sample may be carry-over from other donors' samples. Both conserved end residues are trimmed from each CDR3. A D gene is named only where the DNA matches it firmly. The size entry is marked missing in some rows and otherwise reads once, few, many or a size class.

j_call: TRBJ2-5; v_call: TRBV19; clone_size: -; d_call: -; cdr3_aa: ASSIGPGPRRETQY
j_call: TRBJ2-7; v_call: TRBV6-1; clone_size: many; d_call: TRBD2; cdr3_aa: ASSRTSGRSYEQY
j_call: TRBJ2-5; v_call: TRBV14; clone_size: -; d_call: -; cdr3_aa: ASSQDTGNWKTQY
j_call: TRBJ1-2; v_call: TRBV5-3; clone_size: -; d_call: -; cdr3_aa: ASSLPDYGYT
j_call: TRBJ1-1; v_call: TRBV7-2; clone_size: medium-sized; d_call: TRBD1; cdr3_aa: ASTLETGRTEAF
j_call: TRBJ2-3; v_call: TRBV11-3; clone_size: many; d_call: -; cdr3_aa: ASTPGIGRGERDTQY
j_call: TRBJ2-1; v_call: TRBV6-2/TRBV6-3; clone_size: -; d_call: -; cdr3_aa: ASSYASRSSYNEQF
j_call: TRBJ2-2; v_call: TRBV7-3; clone_size: few; d_call: TRBD2; cdr3_aa: ASRQRVLAGEPGELF
j_call: TRBJ2-7; v_call: TRBV20-1; clone_size: -; d_call: TRBD2; cdr3_aa: SAPPASGAGGEQY
j_call: TRBJ2-6; v_call: TRBV7-8; clone_size: many; d_call: -; cdr3_aa: ASSLAFTGASGANVLT
j_call: TRBJ2-1; v_call: TRBV7-9; clone_size: many; d_call: TRBD2; cdr3_aa: ASSLKLAGGNEQF
j_call: TRBJ1-5; v_call: TRBV19; clone_size: few; d_call: TRBD1; cdr3_aa: ASSQGAGQPQH
j_call: TRBJ2-2; v_call: TRBV11-3; clone_size: -; d_call: -; cdr3_aa: ASSPRVTGELF
j_call: TRBJ2-5; v_call: TRBV7-3; clone_size: many; d_call: TRBD2; cdr3_aa: ASSPTSGRGETQY
j_call: TRBJ2-7; v_call: TRBV28; clone_size: many; d_call: TRBD2; cdr3_aa: ASSLLKREPNEQY
j_call: TRBJ1-1; v_call: TRBV6-1; clone_size: many; d_call: -; cdr3_aa: ASSEDWGGTEAF
j_call: TRBJ1-2; v_call: TRBV6-1; clone_size: -; d_call: TRBD1; cdr3_aa: ASSERRQGRYT
j_call: TRBJ1-4; v_call: TRBV27; clone_size: few; d_call: -; cdr3_aa: ASSRVGATNEKLF
j_call: TRBJ2-7; v_call: TRBV2; clone_size: -; d_call: -; cdr3_aa: ASSEMVVGQY
j_call: TRBJ1-2; v_call: TRBV29-1; clone_size: -; d_call: -; cdr3_aa: SVEGEDQGLSGYT
j_call: TRBJ1-2; v_call: TRBV4-1; clone_size: few; d_call: -; cdr3_aa: ASSQVGAVYGYT
j_call: TRBJ2-7; v_call: TRBV29-1; clone_size: many; d_call: TRBD1; cdr3_aa: SVLGTGNENEQY
j_call: TRBJ1-5; v_call: TRBV27; clone_size: few; d_call: -; cdr3_aa: ASSFPFQPQH
j_call: TRBJ1-1; v_call: TRBV29-1; clone_size: -; d_call: -; cdr3_aa: SVPGPGGTEAF
j_call: TRBJ2-1; v_call: TRBV7-9; clone_size: many; d_call: -; cdr3_aa: ASSAESAEEQF
j_call: TRBJ1-5; v_call: TRBV6-2/TRBV6-3; clone_size: once; d_call: -; cdr3_aa: ASSTLGSARNQPQH
j_call: TRBJ2-2; v_call: TRBV6-1; clone_size: few; d_call: -; cdr3_aa: ASNSREGVTGELF
j_call: TRBJ1-3; v_call: TRBV7-9; clone_size: many; d_call: TRBD1; cdr3_aa: ASTNAGQGSGNTIY
j_call: TRBJ2-1; v_call: TRBV7-2; clone_size: many; d_call: -; cdr3_aa: ASSFSGLRTDEQF
j_call: TRBJ2-7; v_call: TRBV7-2; clone_size: many; d_call: TRBD2; cdr3_aa: ASSAGGLAASYEQY
j_call: TRBJ2-5; v_call: TRBV5-1; clone_size: -; d_call: -; cdr3_aa: ASSKSTGRRQETQY
j_call: TRBJ1-5; v_call: TRBV6-2/TRBV6-3; clone_size: few; d_call: -; cdr3_aa: ASSLAYARGGQPQH
j_call: TRBJ1-5; v_call: TRBV7-9; clone_size: -; d_call: -; cdr3_aa: ASSLGVGSYQPQH
j_call: TRBJ2-6; v_call: TRBV28; clone_size: few; d_call: -; cdr3_aa: ASSRLRSSSGANVLT
j_call: TRBJ2-1; v_call: TRBV7-6; clone_size: few; d_call: -; cdr3_aa: ASSSRDSHNEQF
j_call: TRBJ1-5; v_call: TRBV19; clone_size: -; d_call: -; cdr3_aa: ASVSGGGDQPQH
j_call: TRBJ2-2; v_call: TRBV12-5; clone_size: -; d_call: -; cdr3_aa: ASGVQAAGELF
j_call: TRBJ2-1; v_call: TRBV29-1; clone_size: few; d_call: -; cdr3_aa: SVEVARGGNEQF
j_call: TRBJ2-7; v_call: TRBV27; clone_size: -; d_call: TRBD2; cdr3_aa: ASSAGGPTYEQY
j_call: TRBJ1-5; v_call: TRBV4-2; clone_size: few; d_call: -; cdr3_aa: ASSQDGYSNQPQH
j_call: TRBJ2-5; v_call: TRBV12-5; clone_size: -; d_call: -; cdr3_aa: ASGLVQGGEAQETQY
j_call: TRBJ2-1; v_call: TRBV7-2; clone_size: medium-sized; d_call: -; cdr3_aa: ASSSGSGRWEQF
j_call: TRBJ2-1; v_call: TRBV5-6; clone_size: -; d_call: -; cdr3_aa: ASSPRSGAVSYNEQF
j_call: TRBJ2-2; v_call: TRBV4-1; clone_size: -; d_call: -; cdr3_aa: ASSQELGDGTGELF
j_call: TRBJ2-3; v_call: TRBV30; clone_size: few; d_call: -; cdr3_aa: AWSRGTGTDTQY
j_call: TRBJ2-1; v_call: TRBV11-1; clone_size: few; d_call: TRBD2; cdr3_aa: ASSLAGANNEQF
j_call: TRBJ2-7; v_call: TRBV29-1; clone_size: -; d_call: TRBD2; cdr3_aa: SVPGTSPLIQY
j_call: TRBJ2-3; v_call: TRBV5-4; clone_size: many; d_call: TRBD2; cdr3_aa: ASNTREGSPDTQY
j_call: TRBJ2-4; v_call: TRBV6-6; clone_size: few; d_call: TRBD1; cdr3_aa: ASSGQESSSDIQY
j_call: TRBJ2-4; v_call: TRBV6-4; clone_size: -; d_call: TRBD1; cdr3_aa: ASRGQGISTKNIQY
j_call: TRBJ2-5; v_call: TRBV6-2/TRBV6-3; clone_size: -; d_call: -; cdr3_aa: ANTPNREETQY
j_call: TRBJ2-3; v_call: TRBV2; clone_size: few; d_call: TRBD2; cdr3_aa: ASIPVTSGRDTQY